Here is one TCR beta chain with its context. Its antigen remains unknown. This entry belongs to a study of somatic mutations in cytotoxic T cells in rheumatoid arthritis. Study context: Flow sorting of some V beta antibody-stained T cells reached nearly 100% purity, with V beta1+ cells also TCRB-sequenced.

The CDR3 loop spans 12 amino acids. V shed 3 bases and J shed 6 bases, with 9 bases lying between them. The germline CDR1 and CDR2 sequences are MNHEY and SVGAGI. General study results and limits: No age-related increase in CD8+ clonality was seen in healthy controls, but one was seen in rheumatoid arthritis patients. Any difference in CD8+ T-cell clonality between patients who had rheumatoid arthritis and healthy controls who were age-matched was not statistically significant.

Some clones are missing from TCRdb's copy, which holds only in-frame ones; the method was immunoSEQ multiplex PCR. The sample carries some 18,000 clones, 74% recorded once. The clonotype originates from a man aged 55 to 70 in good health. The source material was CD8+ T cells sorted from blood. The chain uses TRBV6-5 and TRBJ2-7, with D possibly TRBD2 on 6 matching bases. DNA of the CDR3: TGTGCCAGCAGTTATTACGGGGGCGAGCAGTACTTC. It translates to CASSYYGGEQYF.